The 27 T cell receptor beta chains in this list originate from one sample, sequenced in a study of shared T cell receptors in the human thymus. The data were produced by immunoSEQ multiplex PCR, yet TCRdb's version contains in-frame clones alone and is incomplete. The sample shows hundreds of thousands of clones, roughly 88% of them seen only once. These records were also assigned to another study, of human thymus T cells.

The material sequenced was thymocytes. The receptors come from a boy younger than two with a congenital heart defect.

The chain links TRBV6-5 to TRBJ2-1, with D unclear. The germline CDR1 and CDR2 sequences are MNHEY and SVGAGI. There are 13 residues in the CDR3. The V and J ends lost 8 bases and 5 bases respectively, with 13 bases between them. The CDR3 DNA is TGTGCCAGCGCCCGTAACGCAGACAATGAGCAGTTCTTC. Amino acid sequence: CASARNADNEQFF.

This rearrangement joins TRBV7-2 to TRBJ2-7; 10 bases fit TRBD2. V lost 5 bases and J lost 3; bases outside the gene matches: 4. Germline-derived CDR1 and CDR2 are SGHTA and FQGNSA. The CDR3 is made up of 14 amino acids. The CDR3, as DNA: TGTGCCAGCAGCCACAGCGGGAGGGTCTACGAGCAGTACTTC. The encoded protein is CASSHSGRVYEQYF.

The chain couples TRBV27 to TRBJ2-7, with 15 nucleotides matching TRBD2. This CDR3 spans 16 amino acids. V trimming: 5 bases; J trimming: 5 bases; junction bases outside the gene matches: 7. Germline CDR1 MNHEY, CDR2 SMNVEV (reference sequence). The DNA for the CDR3 is TGTGCCAGCAGTCCAGGACTAGCGGGAGGGCCGCACGAGCAGTACTTC. Amino acids: CASSPGLAGGPHEQYF.

This rearrangement joins TRBV10-1 to TRBJ2-7, with a tentative D call TRBD2 (6 bases). V lost 5 bases and J lost 2, with 13 bases in between. CDR1 is WNHNN and CDR2 is SYGVQD in the germline V gene (reference sequence). There are 14 residues in the CDR3. This CDR3 is CASSTNGSPYEQYF. As DNA, the CDR3 is TGCGCCAGCAGTACCAACGGGAGCCCCTACGAGCAGTACTTC.

The chain links TRBV6-1 to TRBJ2-7; D may be TRBD2 (6 bases). The germline V gene encodes CDR1 MNHNS and CDR2 SASEGT. The CDR3 runs 13 residues. Trimming stripped 4 bases from V and 6 bases from J, with 13 bases between. CDR3 nucleotides: TGTGCCAGCAGTGGGGGGACTCCGGGCGAGCAGTACTTC. It codes for CASSGGTPGEQYF.

This chain joins TRBV7-9 and TRBJ1-1; possibly TRBD1 for D (6 bases). Germline V gene data show CDR1 as SEHNR and CDR2 as FQNEAQ (reference sequence). The CDR3 contains 13 residues. Trimming stripped 5 bases from V and 6 bases from J, with 13 bases between. The CDR3 nucleotides are TGTGCCAGCAGCCACCGGACAGTTCCTGAAGCTTTCTTT. It is translated as CASSHRTVPEAFF.

The chain recombines TRBV25-1 with TRBJ1-3, with 7 positions matching TRBD1. Germline-derived CDR1 and CDR2 are MGHDK and SYGVNS. This CDR3 spans 15 amino acids. With 6 bases clipped from V and 0 bases from J, the junction kept 5 bases outside the gene matches. CDR3 region: CASRGTASSGNTIYF. For the CDR3, the DNA is TGTGCCAGCAGGGGGACAGCCAGCTCTGGAAACACCATATATTTT.

This clone was recorded once. This chain joins TRBV6-5 and TRBJ2-5, with D tentatively TRBD2 (5 bases). The CDR3 is made up of 15 amino acids. V lost 1 base and J lost 1, with 10 bases in between. From germline, CDR1 is MNHEY and CDR2 SVGAGI. This CDR3 reads CASSYWKSGQETQYF. The CDR3 nucleotides are TGTGCCAGCAGTTACTGGAAAAGCGGCCAAGAGACCCAGTACTTC.

The table lists this clone with a count of one. The chain couples TRBV5-5 to TRBJ2-6, with TRBD1 identical over 10 bases. With 5 bases clipped from V and 5 bases from J, the junction kept 10 bases outside the gene matches. Germline V gene lookup returns CDR1 SGHKS and CDR2 YYEKEE (reference sequence). The CDR3 loop spans 17 amino acids. The CDR3 bases are TGTGCCAGCAGGGGCTCCGGGGACAGGGGAAGGGCCAACGTCCTGACTTTC. As protein: CASRGSGDRGRANVLTF. The full variable domain, in which reference TRBV5-5 and TRBJ2-6 provide the parts outside the CDR3, is DAGVTQSPTHLIKTRGQQVTLRCSPISGHKSVSWYQQVLGQGPQFIFQYYEKEERGRGNFPDRFSARQFPNYSSELNVNALLLGDSALYLCASRGSGDRGRANVLTFGAGSRLTVL.

The chain is built from TRBV11-2 and TRBJ1-2; 10 nucleotides line up with TRBD1. This CDR3 contains 14 residues. Germline V gives CDR1 SGHAT, CDR2 FQNNGV. Unmatched junction bases numbered 5, after V lost 5 bases and J lost 5 bases. Here the CDR3 reads CASSPGDRGYGYTF. The CDR3, as DNA: TGTGCCAGCAGCCCAGGGGACAGGGGATATGGCTACACCTTC.

The chain combines TRBV5-4 with TRBJ2-7; 9 nucleotides align to TRBD2. V dropped 3 bases and J dropped 2; count of bases not matched to a gene: 6. This CDR3 is 15 amino acids long. Germline CDR1 is SGHNT and CDR2 is YYREEE (reference sequence). CDR3 amino acids: CASSSVAGETYEQYF. CDR3 in DNA: TGTGCCAGCAGCTCCGTAGCGGGAGAGACCTACGAGCAGTACTTC. The full variable domain, its missing parts supplied by reference TRBV5-4 and TRBJ2-7, is ETGVTQSPTHLIKTRGQQVTLRCSSQSGHNTVSWYQQALGQGPQFIFQYYREEENGRGNFPPRFSGLQFPNYSSELNVNALELDDSALYLCASSSVAGETYEQYFGPGTRLTVT.

The genes are TRBV11-3 and TRBJ2-1; 15 nucleotides match TRBD2. The germline V gene has CDR1 SGHNT and CDR2 YENEEA. The CDR3 covers 19 residues. V lost 5 bases, J lost 9 bases, and 17 bases stayed unmatched. The CDR3 DNA follows: TGTGCCAGCAGCCCATCCCTCGGACTAGCGGGAGGGCCGCGGAGTGAGCAGTTCTTC. Amino acid sequence: CASSPSLGLAGGPRSEQFF.

This clone was observed a single time. The chain uses TRBV2 and TRBJ1-1; 7 positions agree with TRBD1. J was trimmed by 3 bases and V by 6 bases; bases with no gene match: 7. CDR3 size: 14 residues. Germline V gene lookup returns CDR1 SNHLY and CDR2 FYNNEI. The CDR3 DNA reads TGTGCCAGCAGGGTTGACAGGGACGACACTGAAGCTTTCTTT. Its translation is CASRVDRDDTEAFF.

V is TRBV28 and J is TRBJ2-4, with 11 bases fitting TRBD2. The length of the CDR3 is 16 residues. CDR1 and CDR2 (germline): MDHEN, SYDVKM. Trimming took 7 bases from V and 9 from J; bases not matched to a gene: 14. The CDR3 region has the DNA TGTGCCAGCATGGGGCGGAGTAGCGGGAGGGGCCCCATTCAGTACTTC. Translating gives CASMGRSSGRGPIQYF.

The chain joins TRBV5-1 to TRBJ1-1, with TRBD1 identical over 8 bases. Germline CDR1 reads SGHRS; CDR2 reads YFSETQ. The CDR3 extends over 17 amino acids. Losses at the gene ends were 0 bases for V and 3 bases for J; bases not matched to a gene: 10. The CDR3 coding sequence is TGCGCCAGCAGCTTGGGCCCGCCGACAGGGGAGGACACTGAAGCTTTCTTT. This translates into CASSLGPPTGEDTEAFF.

The J gene is TRBJ2-7, the V gene TRBV18; 8 bases agree with TRBD2. CDR1 and CDR2 from the germline V gene are KGHSH and LQKENI. J gave up 0 bases and V 2 bases, and 3 bases lay outside the gene matches. CDR3 length: 15 residues. This CDR3 is CASSPGLAYSYEQYF. In DNA, the CDR3 is TGTGCCAGCTCACCAGGACTAGCCTACTCCTACGAGCAGTACTTC.

This sequence joins TRBV30 and TRBJ2-5; TRBD2 matches 14 bases. The J segment lost 4 bases and the V segment lost 1 base, leaving 11 bases of the junction unmatched. This CDR3 has 18 residues. The germline V gene has CDR1 GTSNPN and CDR2 SVGIG (reference sequence). CDR3 DNA: TGTGCCTGGAGTGCCCCTGGGACTAGCGGGAGCGGGGGAGAGACCCAGTACTTC. It translates to CAWSAPGTSGSGGETQYF.

The V gene is TRBV7-9, the J gene TRBJ2-7; D possibly corresponds to TRBD2 (5 bases). The V gene lost 2 bases and the J gene lost 7 bases, with 15 bases spanning the gap. The CDR3 spans 14 residues. Germline-derived CDR1 and CDR2 are SEHNR and FQNEAQ (reference sequence). Here the CDR3 DNA reads TGTGCCAGCAGCTTATGCGGGTCTGCGTGGGAGCAGTACTTC. It translates to CASSLCGSAWEQYF.

The chain employs TRBV10-3 and TRBJ2-1; 8 positions agree with TRBD2. Germline assignment: CDR1 ENHRY and CDR2 SYGVKD. The CDR3 contains 17 residues. V dropped 10 bases and J dropped 5; count of bases not matched to a gene: 19. The DNA for the CDR3 is TGTGCCACCACCGGGGGCAGCGGGAGAGAAGGCGACAATGAGCAGTTCTTC. Translation: CATTGGSGREGDNEQFF.

This CDR3 is CASSSGQGPTDTQYF. CDR3 DNA: TGTGCCAGCAGCAGCGGGCAGGGCCCCACAGATACGCAGTATTTT. The chain links TRBV5-6 to TRBJ2-3, with a tentative D call TRBD2 (6 bases). V was trimmed by 4 bases and J by 2 bases, leaving 14 bases between them. The CDR3 covers 15 residues. The germline V gene has CDR1 SGHDT and CDR2 YYEEEE.

The J gene is TRBJ1-2, the V gene TRBV28; D gene unclear. In germline, CDR1 is MDHEN, CDR2 SYDVKM. CDR3 length: 11 residues. Between the trimmed V and J ends, which lost 11 bases and 4 bases, there was a span of 11 bases. The CDR3 sequence is CASAGPYGYTF. DNA of the CDR3: TGTGCCTCGGCAGGCCCCTATGGCTACACCTTC.

The chain links TRBV29-1 to TRBJ2-7; TRBD2 matches at 14 bases. V lost 4 bases and J lost 3; bases outside the gene matches: 8. The germline gives CDR1 SQVTM, CDR2 ANQGSEA. The CDR3 runs to 16 residues. CDR3 residues: CSVGKGLAGGNYEQYF. Here the CDR3 DNA reads TGCAGCGTTGGAAAAGGACTAGCGGGAGGTAACTACGAGCAGTACTTC.

As concerns this clone: One junction end disagrees with the germline gene, perhaps due to a read error. The chain joins TRBV15 to TRBJ2-6; 10 nucleotides agree with TRBD1. The CDR3 runs 11 residues. From germline, CDR1 is LNHNV and CDR2 YYDKDF (reference sequence). CDR3 in DNA: TGTGCCACCAGCAACGACAGGGGGCGATCTTTC. Translation gives CATSNDRGRSF.

The V call is TRBV4-3, the J call TRBJ2-1; D possibly corresponds to TRBD1 (6 bases). The CDR3 loop spans 17 amino acids. Trimming cost V 0 bases and J 3 bases, with 15 bases left between them. The germline gives CDR1 LGHNA, CDR2 YSLEER. In DNA form, the CDR3 reads TGCGCCAGCAGCCAAGATCTACAGGGTCTCATCTACAATGAGCAGTTCTTC. Translating it yields CASSQDLQGLIYNEQFF.

The chain joins TRBV2 to TRBJ2-7; 8 positions match TRBD2. This CDR3 region has 16 residues. CDR1 is SNHLY, CDR2 FYNNEI, per germline. Trimming at V came to 6 bases and at J to 0 bases, leaving 10 bases not matched to a gene. CDR3 sequence: CASSPLLAARSYEQYF. CDR3 sequence (DNA): TGTGCCAGCAGCCCGTTACTAGCGGCCCGCTCCTACGAGCAGTACTTC.

J is TRBJ2-7 and V is TRBV4-2; D possibly corresponds to TRBD2 (6 bases). The CDR3 has 16 residues. The V gene's germline CDR1 is LGHNA and CDR2 YNFKEQ. Trimming left V 3 bases short and J 4 bases short, with 19 bases between. Written as DNA, the CDR3 is TGTGCCAGCAGCCAGGGGACTGCCCGGTCGGATTACGAGCAGTACTTC. Its protein is CASSQGTARSDYEQYF.

The chain combines TRBV10-3 with TRBJ2-7, with 8 bases identical to TRBD2. With 5 bases clipped from V and 0 bases from J, the junction kept 12 bases outside the gene matches. The germline V gene has CDR1 ENHRY and CDR2 SYGVKD. CDR3 size: 17 residues. DNA for the CDR3: TGTGCCATCAGTCCCGAACTAGCGGAGCCCCGCTCCTACGAGCAGTACTTC. It translates to CAISPELAEPRSYEQYF.